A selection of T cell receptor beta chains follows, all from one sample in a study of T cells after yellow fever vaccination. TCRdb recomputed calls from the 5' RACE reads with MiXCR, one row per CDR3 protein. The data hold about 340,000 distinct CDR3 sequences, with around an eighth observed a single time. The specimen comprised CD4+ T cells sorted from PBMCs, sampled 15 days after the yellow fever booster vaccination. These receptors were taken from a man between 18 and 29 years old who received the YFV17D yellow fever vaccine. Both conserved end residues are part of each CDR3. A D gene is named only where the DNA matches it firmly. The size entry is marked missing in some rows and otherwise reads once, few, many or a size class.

CDR3: CASSFWRQGTDTQYF
DNA: TGCGCCAGCAGCTTTTGGCGACAGGGCACAGATACGCAGTATTTT
D: .
V: TRBV5-1
size: .
J: TRBJ2-3

CDR3: CATSSGEGATEAFF
DNA: TGTGCCACCAGTTCAGGGGAGGGGGCGACTGAAGCTTTCTTT
D: TRBD1
V: TRBV24-1
size: few
J: TRBJ1-1

CDR3: CASSTLTGGTDTQYF
DNA: TGCGCCAGCAGCACTTTGACAGGGGGCACAGATACGCAGTATTTT
D: TRBD1
V: TRBV5-1
size: few
J: TRBJ2-3

CDR3: CASSLVQAVLYGYTF
DNA: TGTGCCAGCAGCTTAGTACAGGCCGTTCTCTATGGCTACACCTTC
D: .
V: TRBV7-2
size: few
J: TRBJ1-2

CDR3: CASSLAGAGGSYEQYF
DNA: TGTGCCAGCAGCTTAGCGGGGGCCGGGGGCTCCTACGAGCAGTACTTC
D: .
V: TRBV7-2
size: .
J: TRBJ2-7

CDR3: CSARDGRGAFTDTQYF
DNA: TGCAGTGCTAGAGATGGGCGGGGGGCCTTCACAGATACGCAGTATTTT
D: TRBD2
V: TRBV20-1
size: .
J: TRBJ2-3

CDR3: CATLAGGNTGELFF
DNA: TGTGCCACACTAGCGGGGGGCAACACCGGGGAGCTGTTTTTT
D: TRBD2
V: TRBV10-3
size: few
J: TRBJ2-2

CDR3: CASSPIGTGSYGYTF
DNA: TGCGCCAGCAGCCCGATAGGGACAGGTAGCTATGGCTACACCTTC
D: TRBD1
V: TRBV4-3
size: .
J: TRBJ1-2

CDR3: CSAVQASGDTIYF
DNA: TGCAGTGCTGTACAGGCATCCGGGGACACCATATATTTT
D: .
V: TRBV20-1
size: many
J: TRBJ1-3

CDR3: CASSDNPGFGQPQHF
DNA: TGTGCCAGCAGTGATAATCCAGGGTTCGGTCAGCCCCAGCATTTT
D: .
V: TRBV6-1
size: few
J: TRBJ1-5

CDR3: CASSPIRGHSPFF
DNA: TGTGCCAGCAGCCCTATTAGGGGCCATAGCCCGTTCTTC
D: .
V: TRBV7-2
size: many
J: TRBJ2-1

CDR3: CSASSNTEAFF
DNA: TGCAGCGCCTCGAGCAACACTGAAGCTTTCTTT
D: .
V: TRBV29-1
size: .
J: TRBJ1-1

CDR3: CATSRVGAGNEQFF
DNA: TGTGCCACCAGCAGAGTAGGGGCGGGCAATGAGCAGTTCTTC
D: .
V: TRBV15
size: many
J: TRBJ2-1

CDR3: CAISKPGGADTQYF
DNA: TGTGCCATCAGTAAACCTGGGGGCGCAGATACGCAGTATTTT
D: .
V: TRBV10-3
size: .
J: TRBJ2-3

CDR3: CASRGRLGEKLFF
DNA: TGTGCCAGCAGAGGCAGATTGGGTGAAAAACTGTTTTTT
D: .
V: TRBV6-6
size: few
J: TRBJ1-4

CDR3: CASSPYKGTYEQYF
DNA: TGTGCCAGCAGCCCCTACAAGGGGACCTACGAGCAGTACTTC
D: .
V: TRBV12-3/TRBV12-4
size: .
J: TRBJ2-7

CDR3: CASSYSRLAGARYF
DNA: TGTGCCAGCAGTTACTCGAGACTAGCGGGGGCCCGGTATTTT
D: TRBD2
V: TRBV6-2/TRBV6-3
size: few
J: TRBJ2-3

CDR3: CASSPEPRSTDTQYF
DNA: TGTGCCAGCAGCCCGGAACCACGTAGCACAGATACGCAGTATTTT
D: .
V: TRBV3-1
size: .
J: TRBJ2-3

CDR3: CASSSVSWVHSGANVLTF
DNA: TGTGCCAGCAGCTCAGTTAGTTGGGTCCACTCTGGGGCCAACGTCCTGACTTTC
D: .
V: TRBV7-9
size: few
J: TRBJ2-6

CDR3: CASSPQASPGNTIYF
DNA: TGTGCCAGCAGCCCTCAGGCGTCTCCCGGAAACACCATATATTTT
D: .
V: TRBV4-2
size: few
J: TRBJ1-3

CDR3: CATSTSGRGVPVTEAFF
DNA: TGTGCCACCAGCACCAGCGGCAGGGGGGTACCAGTCACTGAAGCTTTCTTT
D: TRBD1
V: TRBV15
size: few
J: TRBJ1-1

CDR3: CASAGMGGLTQYF
DNA: TGTGCCAGCGCTGGCATGGGCGGGTTAACGCAGTATTTT
D: .
V: TRBV7-9
size: .
J: TRBJ2-3

CDR3: CASSQEQSDYGYTF
DNA: TGTGCCAGCAGCCAAGAACAGAGTGATTATGGCTACACCTTC
D: .
V: TRBV4-2
size: many
J: TRBJ1-2

CDR3: CASRGPSSYNSPLHF
DNA: TGTGCCAGCAGGGGACCGAGCTCCTATAATTCACCCCTCCACTTT
D: .
V: TRBV6-5
size: few
J: TRBJ1-6

CDR3: CASSYLAGGGDTQYF
DNA: TGCGCCAGCAGCTACCTAGCGGGGGGGGGAGATACGCAGTATTTT
D: TRBD2
V: TRBV5-1
size: few
J: TRBJ2-3

CDR3: CASADRHYEQYF
DNA: TGTGCCAGCGCCGACAGGCACTACGAGCAGTACTTC
D: .
V: TRBV6-2/TRBV6-3
size: .
J: TRBJ2-7

CDR3: CASSPARTGGSSGNTIYF
DNA: TGTGCCAGCTCACCAGCACGGACAGGGGGCTCTAGTGGAAACACCATATATTTT
D: TRBD1
V: TRBV18
size: .
J: TRBJ1-3

CDR3: CSARGLGQPQHF
DNA: TGCAGTGCGCGGGGCCTCGGACAGCCCCAGCATTTT
D: .
V: TRBV20-1
size: .
J: TRBJ1-5

CDR3: CASSSRTVYGYTF
DNA: TGTGCCAGCAGCTCGAGGACAGTTTATGGCTACACCTTC
D: .
V: TRBV7-9
size: few
J: TRBJ1-2

CDR3: CASSLDPPGDTEAFF
DNA: TGCGCCAGCAGCTTGGACCCCCCGGGGGATACTGAAGCTTTCTTT
D: .
V: TRBV5-1
size: few
J: TRBJ1-1

CDR3: CASSLDATGGETQYF
DNA: TGTGCCAGCAGCTTAGACGCCACTGGGGGAGAGACCCAGTACTTC
D: .
V: TRBV6-5
size: .
J: TRBJ2-5

CDR3: CASSTRTSGGLIEQYF
DNA: TGTGCCAGCAGCACCCGGACTAGCGGGGGGTTAATAGAGCAGTACTTC
D: TRBD2
V: TRBV7-2
size: few
J: TRBJ2-7

CDR3: CATSDSTGRSTDTQYF
DNA: TGTGCCACCAGTGACTCTACTGGACGCAGCACAGATACGCAGTATTTT
D: .
V: TRBV24-1
size: many
J: TRBJ2-3

CDR3: CASSVSGTGLYEQYF
DNA: TGTGCCAGCAGTGTCTCCGGGACAGGCCTATACGAGCAGTACTTC
D: TRBD1
V: TRBV6-1
size: .
J: TRBJ2-7

CDR3: CASSLDTPQYF
DNA: TGTGCCAGCTCACTCGACACACCCCAGTACTTC
D: .
V: TRBV18
size: .
J: TRBJ2-5

CDR3: CASSPLGSQETQYF
DNA: TGTGCCAGCAGCCCGCTGGGGTCCCAAGAGACCCAGTACTTC
D: .
V: TRBV5-6
size: .
J: TRBJ2-5

CDR3: CASSLGEGPDTQYF
DNA: TGTGCCAGCAGCTTAGGTGAGGGGCCAGATACGCAGTATTTT
D: .
V: TRBV7-6
size: .
J: TRBJ2-3

CDR3: CASSLFRYPIKGAGQPQHF
DNA: TGTGCCAGCAGTTTATTTCGTTATCCCATTAAGGGGGCGGGTCAGCCCCAGCATTTT
D: TRBD1
V: TRBV28
size: many
J: TRBJ1-5

CDR3: CASSLSEVGELFF
DNA: TGTGCCAGCAGCTTATCGGAGGTCGGGGAGCTGTTTTTT
D: .
V: TRBV7-3
size: .
J: TRBJ2-2

CDR3: CASSLANPGGIQYF
DNA: TGTGCCAGCAGCTTAGCGAACCCCGGAGGCATTCAGTACTTC
D: .
V: TRBV7-6
size: few
J: TRBJ2-4

CDR3: CASSSSVGFARSRHNEQFF
DNA: TGCGCCAGCAGCTCAAGCGTAGGATTTGCCCGATCGAGGCACAATGAGCAGTTCTTC
D: .
V: TRBV4-3
size: .
J: TRBJ2-1

CDR3: CASSVVGTTYEQYF
DNA: TGTGCCAGCAGCGTAGTAGGGACCACCTACGAGCAGTACTTC
D: .
V: TRBV9
size: .
J: TRBJ2-7

CDR3: CASRLGQGSSGYTF
DNA: TGTGCCAGCAGACTAGGACAGGGGTCTTCTGGCTACACCTTC
D: TRBD1
V: TRBV3-1
size: many
J: TRBJ1-2

CDR3: CASRIAGGQHEQFF
DNA: TGTGCCAGCAGAATAGCGGGGGGGCAACATGAGCAGTTCTTC
D: TRBD2
V: TRBV7-2
size: few
J: TRBJ2-1

CDR3: CASSETANSPLHF
DNA: TGTGCCAGCAGCGAAACAGCTAATTCACCCCTCCACTTT
D: .
V: TRBV9
size: .
J: TRBJ1-6

CDR3: CSIRGHGYTF
DNA: TGCAGCATCAGGGGGCATGGCTACACCTTC
D: TRBD1
V: TRBV29-1
size: .
J: TRBJ1-2

CDR3: CASSQVTGDSGEGRNF
DNA: TGCGCCAGCAGCCAAGTCACCGGTGATAGCGGGGAGGGTCGAAACTTC
D: TRBD2
V: TRBV4-1
size: few
J: TRBJ2-5

CDR3: CASSWEAGGGYEQYF
DNA: TGCGCCAGCAGCTGGGAAGCAGGAGGAGGGTACGAGCAGTACTTC
D: .
V: TRBV5-1
size: few
J: TRBJ2-7

CDR3: CASSPQGGGWTGELFF
DNA: TGTGCCAGCAGCCCCCAAGGGGGCGGTTGGACCGGGGAGCTGTTTTTT
D: TRBD1
V: TRBV5-4
size: few
J: TRBJ2-2

CDR3: CASSLGSGGPDEQFF
DNA: TGCGCCAGCAGCTTGGGTAGCGGGGGACCCGATGAGCAGTTCTTC
D: TRBD2
V: TRBV5-1
size: .
J: TRBJ2-1

CDR3: CASSLEGTAPGEQYF
DNA: TGTGCCAGCAGCTTAGAGGGGACAGCCCCGGGGGAGCAGTACTTC
D: TRBD1
V: TRBV11-2
size: few
J: TRBJ2-7

CDR3: CASSLRQFYSYNSPLHF
DNA: TGTGCCAGCAGCTTACGACAGTTCTACTCCTATAATTCACCCCTCCACTTT
D: .
V: TRBV11-2
size: .
J: TRBJ1-6

CDR3: CSSSLRGYNEQFF
DNA: TGTTCCAGCAGCTTAAGGGGTTACAATGAGCAGTTCTTC
D: .
V: TRBV7-3
size: few
J: TRBJ2-1

CDR3: CASSVGPVGQPQHF
DNA: TGTGCCAGCAGCGTAGGTCCCGTCGGGCAGCCCCAGCATTTT
D: .
V: TRBV9
size: few
J: TRBJ1-5